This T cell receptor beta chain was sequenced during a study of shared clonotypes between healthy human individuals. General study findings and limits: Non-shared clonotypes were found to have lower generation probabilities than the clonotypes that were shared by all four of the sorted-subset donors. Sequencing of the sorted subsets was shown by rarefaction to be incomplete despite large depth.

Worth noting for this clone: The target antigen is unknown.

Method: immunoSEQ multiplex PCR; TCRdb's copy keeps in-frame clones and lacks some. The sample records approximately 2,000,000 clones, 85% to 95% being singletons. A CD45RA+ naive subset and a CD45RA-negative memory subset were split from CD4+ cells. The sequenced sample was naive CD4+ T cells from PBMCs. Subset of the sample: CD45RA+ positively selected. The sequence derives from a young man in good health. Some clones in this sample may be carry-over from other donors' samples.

CDR3 sequence: CASSPGTDLGYTF. Here the CDR3 DNA reads TGCGCCAGCAGCCCCGGGACGGACCTCGGCTACACCTTC. This chain uses TRBV5-1 with TRBJ1-2, with a tentative D call TRBD1 (5 bases). V shed 4 bases and J shed 8 bases, with 15 bases lying between them. The V gene's germline CDR1 is SGHRS and CDR2 YFSETQ. This CDR3 region has 13 residues.